The clone carrying this TCR beta chain was recorded a few times. This entry comes from a study of blood T cells in healthy people across ages. Total RNA amounts of at least 5.5 micrograms were extracted per sample. The CDR3 is 16 amino acids. Trimming cost V 4 bases and J 7 bases, with 20 bases left between them. Germline loops: CDR1 SGHVS, CDR2 FNYEAQ. Primed by a sample-barcoded 5' primer and a J-beta primer mix, a second PCR proceeded for about 6 to 11 cycles. TCRdb independently ran MiXCR on the 5' RACE reads; one entry per CDR3 protein. The sample records about 1.6 million distinct CDR3 sequences, about 31% being singletons.

This clonotype was sampled from a woman in her 30s in good health. Material for sequencing was blood. This chain links TRBV7-6 with TRBJ2-1, with D tentatively TRBD2 (6 bases). CDR3 nucleotides: TGTGCCAGCAGCTCCTATGGGACTGACACACGGAATGAGCAGTTCTTC. Protein: CASSSYGTDTRNEQFF.